Listed here are 26 T cell receptor beta chains from one sample, sequenced in a study of Ad26.COV2.S vaccination and SARS-CoV-2 variants. The treatment here: around 19 received Ad26.COV2.S at low or high dose, single or two shots; 5 received placebo; per-sample allocation not given. Sampling was done on day 63 after the first vaccine or placebo injection. This table comes from immunoSEQ multiplex PCR, and its TCRdb copy is limited to in-frame clones, with some not included. The profile covers roughly 320,000 clones, with 86% appearing a single time and more than 1.5% taken by the ten largest. Source: peripheral blood, taken in a trial of Ad26.COV2.S vaccine versus placebo. Receptors originate from a person aged 18-65 years who received the Ad26.COV2.S COVID-19 vaccine or a placebo.

The CDR3 reads CASSLDGRESYGYTF. CDR3 DNA sequence: TGTGCCAGCAGCTTAGATGGGAGGGAGAGCTATGGCTACACCTTC. This chain joins TRBV11-2 and TRBJ1-2; D not certain. Looked up from germline, CDR1 is SGHAT and CDR2 is FQNNGV. The CDR3 loop spans 15 amino acids. Between the trimmed V and J ends, which lost 0 bases and 4 bases, there was a span of 12 bases.

This clone was recorded once. V and J are TRBV11-1 and TRBJ1-6; 7 bases fit TRBD1. CDR3 length: 16 residues. Per germline, CDR1 SGHAT and CDR2 FQDESV (reference sequence). V lost 3 bases to trimming and J lost 10 bases; unmatched junction nucleotides: 12. CDR3 sequence (DNA): TGTGCCAGCAGCTTCAACGGACAGGTCCCGTTGTCACCCCTCCACTTT. Its protein product is CASSFNGQVPLSPLHF.

This chain uses TRBV4-3 with TRBJ2-7; no clear D. Trimming took off 0 bases at V and 2 bases at J, with 5 bases between the two ends. Germline loops: CDR1 LGHNA, CDR2 YSLEER. This CDR3 is built from 13 residues. Here the CDR3 reads CASSQDRAYEQYF. The CDR3 DNA follows: TGCGCCAGCAGCCAAGATCGGGCCTACGAGCAGTACTTC.

V gene TRBV7-2 combines with J gene TRBJ2-7; 9 positions agree with TRBD2. This CDR3 has 16 residues. Germline CDR1 is SGHTA and CDR2 is FQGNSA. Losses at the gene ends were 5 bases for V and 3 bases for J; bases not matched to a gene: 11. This chain's CDR3 is CASSRRGAGGFYEQYF. The CDR3 DNA follows: TGTGCCAGCAGCCGTCGGGGAGCGGGGGGATTCTACGAGCAGTACTTC.

The sample holds one count of this clone. The J gene is TRBJ1-2, the V gene TRBV6-5; D possibly corresponds to TRBD1 (5 bases). Trimming left V 6 bases short and J 2 bases short, with 10 bases between. The CDR3 sequence is 13 residues long. Germline V lookup: CDR1 MNHEY, CDR2 SVGAGI. This CDR3 reads CASRGAGNYGYTF. The CDR3 nucleotides are TGTGCCAGCAGAGGGGCAGGGAACTATGGCTACACCTTC.

The chain carries TRBV9 and TRBJ2-7; 7 nucleotides line up with TRBD1. Germline CDR1 SGDLS, CDR2 YYNGEE. This CDR3 is 15 amino acids long. V shed 2 bases, J shed 7 bases, and the junction held 12 bases outside the gene matches. CDR3 amino acids: CASSVQQGLLREQYF. The CDR3 DNA sequence: TGTGCCAGCAGCGTTCAACAGGGGCTTTTGAGGGAGCAGTACTTC.

Regarding this clone: This specimen includes other DNA sequences encoding the same CDR3. The V and J genes are TRBV2 and TRBJ1-1; D perhaps matches TRBD1 (5 bases). V shed 9 bases and J shed 6 bases, with 14 bases lying between them. CDR1 is SNHLY, CDR2 FYNNEI, per germline. The CDR3 consists of 12 residues. The CDR3 DNA reads TGTGCCAGTCGGGGGTCGGGACCTGAAGCTTTCTTT. Translation: CASRGSGPEAFF.

With regard to this clone: Distinct nucleotide sequences in the sample also encode this CDR3. The gene calls are TRBV12-3 or TRBV12-4 and TRBJ1-5, with D unclear. This CDR3 comprises 12 residues. V lost 4 bases to trimming and J lost 4 bases, with 5 bases between them. In nucleotides, the CDR3 is TGTGCCAGCAGTTGGGGTAATCAGCCCCAGCATTTT. Amino acids: CASSWGNQPQHF.

This sequence joins TRBV2 and TRBJ1-1; D remains ambiguous. Germline values: CDR1 SNHLY, CDR2 FYNNEI. Trimming pared 3 bases from V and 6 bases from J, leaving 23 bases between. CDR3 length: 17 amino acids. The CDR3 spells CASSDPGGKTGMAEAFF. The CDR3 DNA reads TGTGCCAGCAGTGATCCCGGTGGAAAGACGGGAATGGCTGAAGCTTTCTTT.

The rearrangement uses TRBV4-1 and TRBJ1-5; D is ambiguous. Germline CDR1 reads MGHRA; CDR2 reads YSYEKL. The CDR3 is 17 amino acids. Trimming cost V 0 bases and J 0 bases, with 12 bases left between them. The CDR3 sequence is CASSQEADGYSNQPQHF. In DNA, the CDR3 is TGCGCCAGCAGCCAAGAGGCGGACGGTTATAGCAATCAGCCCCAGCATTTT.

J is TRBJ2-5 and V is TRBV3-1 (or the pseudogene TRBV3-2); D is unclear. V was clipped by 4 bases and J by 5 bases, with 8 bases between them. Germline CDR1 LGHDT, CDR2 YNNKEL (reference sequence). This CDR3 region has 12 residues. The DNA of the CDR3 is TGTGCCAGCAGCCCCCAGGTGGAGACCCAGTACTTC. Translation gives CASSPQVETQYF.

The V and J genes are TRBV4-1 and TRBJ2-7; 8 positions match TRBD2. The CDR3 is 15 residues long. CDR1 and CDR2 (germline): MGHRA, YSYEKL. Unmatched junction bases numbered 7, after V lost 6 bases and J lost 0 bases. The CDR3 region has the DNA TGCGCCAGCAGTTCCAGCGGGAGCTCCTCCTACGAGCAGTACTTC. Amino acid sequence: CASSSSGSSSYEQYF.

This clone was observed once. Here the CDR3 DNA reads TGTGCCACCACCGGACAGCTCAATCAGCCCCAGCATTTT. The encoded protein is CATTGQLNQPQHF. This chain connects TRBV6-5 to TRBJ1-5, with a tentative D call TRBD1 (6 bases). There are 13 residues in the CDR3. V lost 10 bases, J lost 3 bases, and 13 bases lay in between. The germline gives CDR1 MNHEY, CDR2 SVGAGI.

This chain joins TRBV3-1 (or the pseudogene TRBV3-2) and TRBJ1-1, with D possibly being TRBD1 (6 bases). Trimming removed 3 bases from V and 5 bases from J, with 16 bases in between. Germline V lookup: CDR1 LGHDT, CDR2 YNNKEL (reference sequence). The CDR3 is made up of 15 amino acids. DNA of the CDR3: TGTGCCAGCAGCCACTCACGGCAGGGGAGTACTGAAGCTTTCTTT. This gives the protein CASSHSRQGSTEAFF.

This clone came up once. The CDR3 nucleotides are TGCGCCAGCAGCCCCGGACGGAATCAGCCCCAGCATTTT. It codes for CASSPGRNQPQHF. V and J are TRBV5-1 and TRBJ1-5; D unresolved. The CDR3 has 13 amino acids. Trimming cost V 4 bases and J 4 bases, with 9 bases left between them. Germline V gives CDR1 SGHRS, CDR2 YFSETQ.

V gene TRBV19 combines with J gene TRBJ1-2, with D unclear. The CDR3 runs 12 residues. The germline V gene has CDR1 LNHDA and CDR2 SQIVND (reference sequence). V lost 7 bases and J 1 base, leaving 7 bases between the germline ends. The CDR3 sequence is CASMGGNYGYTF. The CDR3 DNA follows: TGTGCCAGTATGGGCGGTAACTATGGCTACACCTTC.

V is TRBV12-2 and J is TRBJ1-2; TRBD1, the table's D call, was not compared with the DNA. TRBV12-2 is a documented pseudogene. There are 15 residues in the CDR3. In DNA, the CDR3 is TGTGCAAGTCCTCGCCCCCCCCCATCGACAGATGGCTACACCTTC. Its translation is CASPRPPPSTDGYTF.

The chain carries TRBV2 and TRBJ2-1; D gene unclear. The CDR3 has 17 amino acids. Germline CDR1 is SNHLY and CDR2 is FYNNEI. Trimming pared 5 bases from V and 2 bases from J, leaving 19 bases between. Here the CDR3 reads CASSLLGIPTPYNEQFF. The CDR3 coding sequence is TGTGCCAGCAGTCTCCTGGGCATCCCTACCCCCTACAATGAGCAGTTCTTC.

This clone was picked up a small number of times. The chain joins TRBV5-6 to TRBJ2-1, with D perhaps assigned TRBD1 or TRBD2 (5 bases each). Germline V gives CDR1 SGHDT, CDR2 YYEEEE. There are 15 residues in the CDR3. V was cut by 4 bases and J by 6 bases, with 17 bases left in between. The CDR3 DNA follows: TGTGCCAGCAGCCGGGACGGAACTTGGGGCAATGAGCAGTTCTTC. Amino acid sequence: CASSRDGTWGNEQFF.

The chain joins TRBV2 to TRBJ1-5; D not certain. The germline V gene has CDR1 SNHLY and CDR2 FYNNEI. Trimming pared 6 bases from V and 1 base from J, leaving 13 bases between. This CDR3 contains 15 residues. The CDR3 DNA is TGTGCCAGCAGCTCCCCGGGAGGAAGCAATCAGCCCCAGCATTTT. This translates into CASSSPGGSNQPQHF.

The CDR3 here is CASSLGPSGGETQYF. The CDR3 DNA reads TGCGCCAGCAGCTTGGGCCCTAGCGGGGGTGAGACCCAGTACTTC. The V gene is TRBV5-1, the J gene TRBJ2-5; 10 bases agree with TRBD2. V lost 0 bases and J lost 5; bases outside the gene matches: 4. Germline values: CDR1 SGHRS, CDR2 YFSETQ. The CDR3 runs 15 residues.

The chain combines TRBV12-5 with TRBJ1-6, with a tentative D call TRBD1 (6 bases). V lost 6 bases to trimming and J lost 7 bases, with 16 bases between them. This CDR3 is 15 amino acids long. Per germline, CDR1 LGHNT and CDR2 FRNRAP. As DNA, the CDR3 is TGTGCTAGTGGCGAAACAGGGCTGGGGAATTCACCCCTCCACTTT. This translates into CASGETGLGNSPLHF.

The chain is built from TRBV30 and TRBJ1-2; maybe TRBD1 (6 bases). Per germline, CDR1 GTSNPN and CDR2 SVGIG (reference sequence). With 3 bases removed from V and 4 bases from J, the gap between germline ends came to 18 bases. CDR3 length equals 15 residues. The DNA of the CDR3 is TGTGCCTGGAGGCCGGGGGGCAGGGTACTCTATGGCTACACCTTC. Protein product: CAWRPGGRVLYGYTF. Supplemented by reference TRBV30 and TRBJ1-2, the full variable domain reads SQTIHQWPATLVQPVGSPLSLECTVEGTSNPNLYWYRQAAGRGLQLLFYSVGIGQISSEVPQNLSASRPQDRQFILSSKKLLLSDSGFYLCAWRPGGRVLYGYTFGSGTRLTVV.

The chain combines TRBV23-1 with TRBJ1-1; D not certain. TRBV23-1 is an open reading frame whose function is uncertain. The CDR3 runs 11 residues. The V end lost 0 bases, the J end lost 11 bases, and 7 bases lay between the germline ends. The CDR3 DNA reads TGCGCCAGCAGTCAATCTTGGGTGGCTTTCTTT. Translation: CASSQSWVAFF.

In regard to this clone: One end of the junction does not line up with germline, which may come from a read error. CDR3 amino acids: CASTEYGQSADTQYF. DNA of the CDR3: TGTGCCAGCACTGAATATGGACAGTCGGCAGATACGCAGTATTTT. This chain links TRBV6-1 with TRBJ2-3; perhaps TRBD1 as D (6 bases). Germline V gene data show CDR1 as MNHNS and CDR2 as SASEGT. This CDR3 is built from 15 residues.

This chain links TRBV5-1 with TRBJ2-3, with TRBD2 matching 13 bases. This CDR3 is 18 amino acids long. The trim removed 0 bases at V and 0 bases at J, leaving 4 bases unmatched. The germline V gene has CDR1 SGHRS and CDR2 YFSETQ. The DNA of the CDR3 is TGCGCCAGCAGCTTGGGACTAGCGGGGGGCACTAGCACAGATACGCAGTATTTT. Translating it yields CASSLGLAGGTSTDTQYF.